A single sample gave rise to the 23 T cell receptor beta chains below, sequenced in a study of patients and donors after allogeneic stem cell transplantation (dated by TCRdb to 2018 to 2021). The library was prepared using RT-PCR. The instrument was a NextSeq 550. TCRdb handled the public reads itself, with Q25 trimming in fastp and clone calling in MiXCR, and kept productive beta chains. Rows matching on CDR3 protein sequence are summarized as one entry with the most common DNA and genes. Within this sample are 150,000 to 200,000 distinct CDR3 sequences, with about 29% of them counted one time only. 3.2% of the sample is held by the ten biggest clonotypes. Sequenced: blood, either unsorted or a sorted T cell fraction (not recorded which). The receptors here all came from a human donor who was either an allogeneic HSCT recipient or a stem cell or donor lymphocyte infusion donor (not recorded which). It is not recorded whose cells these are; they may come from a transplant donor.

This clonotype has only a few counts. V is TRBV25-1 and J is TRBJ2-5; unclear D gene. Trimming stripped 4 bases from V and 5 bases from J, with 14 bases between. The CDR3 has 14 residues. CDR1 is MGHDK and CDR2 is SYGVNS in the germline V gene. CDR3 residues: CASSVTNLGETQYF. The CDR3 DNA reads TGTGCCAGCAGTGTAACTAACCTGGGGGAGACCCAGTACTTC.

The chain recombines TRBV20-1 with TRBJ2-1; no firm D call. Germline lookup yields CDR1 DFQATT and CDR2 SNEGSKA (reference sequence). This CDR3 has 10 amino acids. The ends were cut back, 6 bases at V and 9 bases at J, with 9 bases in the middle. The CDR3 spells CSAFRPEQFF. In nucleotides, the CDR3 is TGCAGTGCGTTCCGCCCTGAGCAGTTCTTC.

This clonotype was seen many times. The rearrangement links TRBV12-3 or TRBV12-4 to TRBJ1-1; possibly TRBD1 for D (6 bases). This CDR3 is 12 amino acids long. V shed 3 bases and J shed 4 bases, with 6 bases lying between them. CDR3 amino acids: CASSLGATEAFF. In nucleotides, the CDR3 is TGTGCCAGCAGTTTGGGGGCCACTGAAGCTTTCTTT.

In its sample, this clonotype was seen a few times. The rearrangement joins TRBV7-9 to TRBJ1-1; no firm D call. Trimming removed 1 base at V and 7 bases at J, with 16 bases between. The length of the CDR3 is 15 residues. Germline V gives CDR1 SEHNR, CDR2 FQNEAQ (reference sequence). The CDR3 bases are TGTGCCAGCAGCTTAGGAAACGAAGGCTGGGGTGAAGCTTTCTTT. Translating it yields CASSLGNEGWGEAFF.

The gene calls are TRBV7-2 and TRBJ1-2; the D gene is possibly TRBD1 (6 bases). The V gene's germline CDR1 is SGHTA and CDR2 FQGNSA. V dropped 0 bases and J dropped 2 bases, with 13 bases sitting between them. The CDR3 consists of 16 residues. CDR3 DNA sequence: TGTGCCAGCAGCTTAGCGGGGACATCCAAAAACTATGGCTACACCTTC. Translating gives CASSLAGTSKNYGYTF.

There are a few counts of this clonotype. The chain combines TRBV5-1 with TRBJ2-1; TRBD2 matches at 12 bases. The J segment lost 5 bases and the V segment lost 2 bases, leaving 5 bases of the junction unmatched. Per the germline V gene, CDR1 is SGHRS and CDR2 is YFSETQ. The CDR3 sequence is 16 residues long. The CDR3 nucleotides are TGCGCCAGCAGCTTTATGACTAGCGGGAGCCACAATGAGCAGTTCTTC. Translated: CASSFMTSGSHNEQFF. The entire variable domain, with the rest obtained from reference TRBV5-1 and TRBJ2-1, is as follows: KAGVTQTPRYLIKTRGQQVTLSCSPISGHRSVSWYQQTPGQGLQFLFEYFSETQRNKGNFPGRFSGRQFSNSRSEMNVSTLELGDSALYLCASSFMTSGSHNEQFFGPGTRLTVL.

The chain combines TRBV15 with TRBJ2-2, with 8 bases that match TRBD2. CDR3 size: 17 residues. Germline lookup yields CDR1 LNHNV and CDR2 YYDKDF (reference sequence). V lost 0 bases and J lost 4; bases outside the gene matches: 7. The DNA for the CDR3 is TGTGCCACCAGCAGAGATCTGGGACTAGTTTTCACCGGGGAGCTGTTTTTT. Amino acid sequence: CATSRDLGLVFTGELFF.

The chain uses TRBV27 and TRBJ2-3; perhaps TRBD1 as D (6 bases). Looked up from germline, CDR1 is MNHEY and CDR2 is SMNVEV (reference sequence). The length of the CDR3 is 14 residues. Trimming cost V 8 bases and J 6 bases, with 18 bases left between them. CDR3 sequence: CASRPLHRVDTQYF. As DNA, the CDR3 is TGTGCCAGCCGGCCCTTACACAGGGTGGATACGCAGTATTTT.

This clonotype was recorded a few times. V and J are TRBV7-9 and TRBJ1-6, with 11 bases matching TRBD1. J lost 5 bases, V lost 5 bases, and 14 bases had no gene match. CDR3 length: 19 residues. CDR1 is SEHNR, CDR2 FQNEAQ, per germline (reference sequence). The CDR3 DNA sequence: TGTGCCAGCAGCGCACCCCCTCCGGGACAGGGGGTGAATAATTCACCCCTCCACTTT. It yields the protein CASSAPPPGQGVNNSPLHF. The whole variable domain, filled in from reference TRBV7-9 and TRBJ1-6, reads DTGVSQNPRHKITKRGQNVTFRCDPISEHNRLYWYRQTLGQGPEFLTYFQNEAQLEKSRLLSDRFSAERPKGSFSTLEIQRTEQGDSAMYLCASSAPPPGQGVNNSPLHFGNGTRLTVT.

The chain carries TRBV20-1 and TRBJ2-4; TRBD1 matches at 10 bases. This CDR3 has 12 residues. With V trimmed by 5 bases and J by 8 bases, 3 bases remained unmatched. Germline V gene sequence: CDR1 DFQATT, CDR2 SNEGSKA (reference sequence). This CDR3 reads CSAPTGGDIQYF. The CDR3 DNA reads TGCAGTGCTCCGACAGGGGGCGACATTCAGTACTTC.

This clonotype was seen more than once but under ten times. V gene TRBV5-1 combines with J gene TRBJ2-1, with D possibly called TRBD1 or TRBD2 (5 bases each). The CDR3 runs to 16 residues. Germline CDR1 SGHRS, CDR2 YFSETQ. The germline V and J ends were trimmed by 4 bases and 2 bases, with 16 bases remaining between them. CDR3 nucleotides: TGCGCCAGCAGCGAGGGACCAGCCGTTCCCTACAATGAGCAGTTCTTC. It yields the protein CASSEGPAVPYNEQFF.

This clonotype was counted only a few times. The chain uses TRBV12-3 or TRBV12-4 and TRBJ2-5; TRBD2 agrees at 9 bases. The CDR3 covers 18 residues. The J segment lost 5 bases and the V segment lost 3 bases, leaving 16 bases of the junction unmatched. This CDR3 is CASSLALLEGLATETQYF. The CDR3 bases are TGTGCCAGCAGTTTGGCCTTGCTGGAGGGACTAGCAACGGAGACCCAGTACTTC.

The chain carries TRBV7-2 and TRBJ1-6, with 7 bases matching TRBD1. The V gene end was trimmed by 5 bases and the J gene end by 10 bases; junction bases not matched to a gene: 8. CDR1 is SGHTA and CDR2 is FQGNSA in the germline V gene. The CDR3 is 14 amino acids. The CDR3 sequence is CASSPQGGGSPLHF. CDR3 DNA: TGTGCCAGCAGCCCGCAGGGGGGAGGATCACCCCTCCACTTT. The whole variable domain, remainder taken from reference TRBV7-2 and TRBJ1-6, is GAGVSQSPSNKVTEKGKDVELRCDPISGHTALYWYRQSLGQGLEFLIYFQGNSAPDKSGLPSDRFSAERTGGSVSTLTIQRTQQEDSAVYLCASSPQGGGSPLHFGNGTRLTVT.

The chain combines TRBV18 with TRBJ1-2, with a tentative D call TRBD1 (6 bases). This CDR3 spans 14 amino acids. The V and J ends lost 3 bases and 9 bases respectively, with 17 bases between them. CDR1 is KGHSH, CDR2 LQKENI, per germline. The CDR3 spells CASSPYREAVRYTF. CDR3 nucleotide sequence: TGTGCCAGCTCACCTTACAGGGAAGCGGTTCGCTACACCTTC.

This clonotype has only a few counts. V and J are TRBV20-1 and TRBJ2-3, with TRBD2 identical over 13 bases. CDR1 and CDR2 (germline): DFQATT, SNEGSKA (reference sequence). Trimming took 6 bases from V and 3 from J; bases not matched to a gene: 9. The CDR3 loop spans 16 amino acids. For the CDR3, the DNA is TGCAGTGCCTTACCCGTACTAGCGGGAGGGACAGATACGCAGTATTTT. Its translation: CSALPVLAGGTDTQYF.

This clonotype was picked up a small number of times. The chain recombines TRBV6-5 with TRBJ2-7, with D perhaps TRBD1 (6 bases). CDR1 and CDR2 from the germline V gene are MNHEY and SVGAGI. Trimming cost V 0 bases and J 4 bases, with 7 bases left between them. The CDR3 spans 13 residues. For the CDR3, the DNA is TGTGCCAGCAGTTACTCACAGGGATACGAGCAGTACTTC. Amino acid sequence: CASSYSQGYEQYF.

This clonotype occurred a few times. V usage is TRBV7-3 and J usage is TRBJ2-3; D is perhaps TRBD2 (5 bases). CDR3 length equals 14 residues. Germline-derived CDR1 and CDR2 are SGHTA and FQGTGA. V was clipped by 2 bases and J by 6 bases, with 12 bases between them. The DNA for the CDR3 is TGTGCCAGCAGCTTAGGGCTAGCATCCGATACGCAGTATTTT. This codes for CASSLGLASDTQYF. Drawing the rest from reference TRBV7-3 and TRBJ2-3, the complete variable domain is GAGVSQTPSNKVTEKGKYVELRCDPISGHTALYWYRQSLGQGPEFLIYFQGTGAADDSGLPNDRFFAVRPEGSVSTLKIQRTERGDSAVYLCASSLGLASDTQYFGPGTRLTVL.

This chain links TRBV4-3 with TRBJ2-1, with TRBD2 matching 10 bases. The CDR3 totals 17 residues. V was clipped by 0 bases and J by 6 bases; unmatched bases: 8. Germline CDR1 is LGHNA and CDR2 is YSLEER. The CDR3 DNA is TGCGCCAGCAGCCAAGAGGGTCCACTAGCGGGGTCCAATGAGCAGTTCTTC. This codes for CASSQEGPLAGSNEQFF.

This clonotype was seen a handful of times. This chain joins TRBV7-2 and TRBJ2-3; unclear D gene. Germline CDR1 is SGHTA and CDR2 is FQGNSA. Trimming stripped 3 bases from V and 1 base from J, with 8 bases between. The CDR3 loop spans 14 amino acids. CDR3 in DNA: TGTGCCAGCAGCTTTCAGCTCCGCACAGATACGCAGTATTTT. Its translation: CASSFQLRTDTQYF.

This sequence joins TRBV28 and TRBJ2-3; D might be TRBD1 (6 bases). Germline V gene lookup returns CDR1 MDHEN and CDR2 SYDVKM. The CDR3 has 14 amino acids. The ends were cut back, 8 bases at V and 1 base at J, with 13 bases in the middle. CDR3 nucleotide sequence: TGTGCCAGCGGTCGGGCAGGGGGCACAGATACGCAGTATTTT. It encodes CASGRAGGTDTQYF.

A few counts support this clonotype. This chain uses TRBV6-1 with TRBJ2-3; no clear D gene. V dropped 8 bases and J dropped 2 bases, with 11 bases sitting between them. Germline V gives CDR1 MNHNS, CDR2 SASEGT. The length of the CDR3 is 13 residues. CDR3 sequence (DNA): TGTGCCAGCTATTGGGTACTCACAGATACGCAGTATTTT. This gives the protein CASYWVLTDTQYF.

CDR3 nucleotides: TGTGCCACCAGTGAACCTACACGTGGGGCCAACGTCCTGACTTTC. Residues: CATSEPTRGANVLTF. The chain carries TRBV24-1 and TRBJ2-6; D is unresolved. The CDR3 length is 15 residues. The V and J ends lost 4 bases and 3 bases respectively, with 9 bases between them. Germline V gene lookup returns CDR1 KGHDR and CDR2 SFDVKD.

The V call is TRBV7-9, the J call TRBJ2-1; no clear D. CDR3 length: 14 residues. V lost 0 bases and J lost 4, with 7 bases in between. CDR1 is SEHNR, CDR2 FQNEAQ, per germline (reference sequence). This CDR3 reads CASSLAVGYNEQFF. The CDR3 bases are TGTGCCAGCAGCTTAGCCGTGGGGTACAATGAGCAGTTCTTC.